Listed below are T cell receptor beta chains from one sample, sequenced in a study of cytomegalovirus exposure and HLA in healthy donors. Repertoires were generated with immunoSEQ multiplex PCR, while TCRdb's copy carries only in-frame clones and drops some. The table includes approximately 170,000 clones, around 62% detected once. Sequencing was carried out using PBMCs. All receptors come from a man between 35 and 55 years old in good health and CMV-seronegative. CDR3s leave out the opening cysteine and the closing phenylalanine or tryptophan. Each record gives: V gene, D gene, clone size, J gene, CDR3 protein. D genes are given only for firm matches. Not all rows give a size; the values are once, few, many and, for expanded clones, a class.

TRBV5-1	-	few	TRBJ2-3	ASSLEGAKDTQY
TRBV21-1	-	-	TRBJ1-4	ASSMRQGATNEKLF
TRBV28	-	-	TRBJ1-5	ASSWPEEPQPQH
TRBV5-4	TRBD2	-	TRBJ2-1	ASSLGLAGYNEQF
TRBV7-9	TRBD1	-	TRBJ2-7	SSTEDRGVNEQY
TRBV6-5	TRBD2	-	TRBJ2-7	ASSYQRETHEQY
TRBV28	TRBD1	-	TRBJ1-6	ASSWQGGNSPLH
TRBV28	-	-	TRBJ1-5	ASRTHTRGRNQPQH
TRBV5-8	-	-	TRBJ1-1	ASSRTTANTEAF
TRBV28	TRBD2	few	TRBJ2-3	ASTPGLAGGQGSDTQY
TRBV30	TRBD1	-	TRBJ2-2	AWSFRDRWTGELF